The T cell receptor beta chain under discussion was sequenced for a study of T cell responses to AZD1222 COVID-19 vaccine. The wider study: Pooled in the analysis were second doses at about 4 or about 12 weeks.

Deletions cut 5 bases from V and 5 bases from J, with 15 bases between. Per germline, CDR1 MNHEY and CDR2 SVGAGI. There are 15 residues in the CDR3. As to this clone: The antigen is undetermined.

Study findings and constraints: Reportedly, nearly half the spike-specific TCRs target unmutated variant regions.

Assay: immunoSEQ multiplex PCR; the TCRdb copy retains only in-frame clones and omits some. The sample has about 130,000 clones; around 94% are singletons. This material consisted of peripheral blood, taken on day 0 of AZD1222 vaccination. This TCR came from an adult in good health. The V and J genes are TRBV6-5 and TRBJ1-4; no definite D call. CDR3 DNA: TGTGCCAGCAGTCCCAAAGCGTGGCGGAATGAAAAACTGTTTTTT. Encoded protein: CASSPKAWRNEKLFF.